Sequencing of this T cell receptor (beta chain) was carried out in a study of cytomegalovirus exposure and HLA in healthy donors. The primer mix had 60 Vbeta and 13 Jbeta primers. The protocol was immunoSEQ multiplex PCR, while the TCRdb copy is restricted to in-frame clones and leaves out a portion. The profile shows about 76,000 clones, around 70% of them singletons. CDR1 MNHEY and CDR2 SMNVEV come from the germline V gene (reference sequence). There are 15 residues in the CDR3. V lost 3 bases to trimming and J lost 0 bases, with 6 bases between them. Donors in the study were healthy people who gave bone marrow. Points on this clone: Its antigen is currently unknown.

Overall study results and limits: The majority of TCR sequences were rare, yet some public TCRs appeared in many donors. Earlier findings revealed that most TCR beta V segments proved productive either about 90% or about 30% of the time.

The sequence came from a woman aged 35 to 49 in good health and CMV-seropositive. J is TRBJ1-6 and V is TRBV27; unclear D gene. The material sequenced was PBMCs. Written as DNA, the CDR3 is TGTGCCAGCAGTTTGGGGAGCTCCTATAATTCACCCCTCCACTTT. Translation gives CASSLGSSYNSPLHF.